This T cell receptor beta chain was captured in a study of naive and memory T cell subsets. TCR cDNA received a 3' ligated oligonucleotide that carried a UMI. Ligated cDNA underwent four rounds of PCR with nested alpha and beta constant region primers and SP2. TCRdb analysed the 5' RACE reads with MiXCR anew, one entry per CDR3 protein. The data hold roughly 48,000 distinct CDR3 sequences, with approximately 4.5% observed a single time. This clonotype was seen many times. The V gene's germline CDR1 is MNHEY and CDR2 SVGAGI. Unmatched junction bases numbered 5, after V lost 4 bases and J lost 4 bases. The CDR3 is made up of 16 amino acids.

This TCR was recovered from a female donor in good health. The genes are TRBV6-5 and TRBJ2-5; 14 bases agree with TRBD2. CDR3 loop: CASSSRGLAGAETQYF. The CDR3 DNA follows: TGTGCCAGCAGTTCCAGGGGACTAGCGGGAGCAGAGACCCAGTACTTC.